Described below is a single T cell receptor (beta chain) sequence and its context. The antigen is undetermined. The data were obtained in a study of radiotherapy plus CTLA-4 blockade in lung cancer. Study at large: Among enrolled patients, roughly 20% responded and 31% achieved disease control. Overall study results and limits: Best predicting response, reportedly, were early blood T cell clone dynamics, with interferon-beta. Blood TCR clones of tumor origin expanded after radiotherapy plus ipilimumab.

Ipilimumab CTLA-4 blockade and focal radiation were given to patients with chemo-refractory metastatic non-small-cell lung cancer. Using immunoSEQ multiplex PCR, the repertoire was profiled, and TCRdb retains in-frame clones only, with some absent. There are tens of thousands of clones in the sample; about two thirds occur only once, and about 14% lies in the top ten. V lost 6 bases and J 3 bases, leaving 12 bases between the germline ends. Per the germline V gene, CDR1 is MNHEY and CDR2 is SVGAGI. The CDR3 totals 14 residues. This receptor was identified in a human donor with non-small cell lung cancer that progressed on radiotherapy plus ipilimumab. The sequencing here drew on peripheral blood, taken from a patient treated with radiotherapy plus ipilimumab. The genes are TRBV6-5 and TRBJ2-1; D call uncertain. This CDR3 reads CASSYTDHYNEQFF. CDR3 in DNA: TGTGCCAGCAGCTATACCGACCACTACAATGAGCAGTTCTTC.